This is a list of T cell receptor beta chains from one sample in a study of blood T cell repertoires in COVID-19. This table comes from immunoSEQ multiplex PCR, and its TCRdb copy is limited to in-frame clones, with some not included. The sample includes over 200,000 clones, around nine tenths seen only once; the top ten take about 6.3%. The source material was peripheral blood. The receptors originated from a man between 60 and 75 years old who had recovered from COVID-19. Each CDR3 is given with its conserved first and last residue. D genes are given only for firm matches. Part of the rows lack a size; the others show once, few, many or a class for expanded clones.

>TRBV5-1|-|TRBD1|TRBJ2-1
CASSLTLRQGYGNEQFF
TGCGCCAGCAGCTTGACCCTCCGACAGGGGTATGGGAATGAGCAGTTCTTC
>TRBV30|-|-|TRBJ2-1
CAWSVGDLREQFF
TGTGCCTGGAGTGTAGGTGACTTGAGGGAGCAGTTCTTC
>TRBV27|-|TRBD1|TRBJ2-7
CASRRTGGVYEQYF
TGTGCCAGCAGGCGGACAGGGGGCGTCTACGAGCAGTACTTC
>TRBV19|-|-|TRBJ1-2
CASSTHILGGYTF
TGTGCCAGTAGTACCCATATTCTCGGTGGCTACACCTTC
>TRBV9|-|-|TRBJ2-3
CASSVVAASTQYF
TGTGCCAGCAGCGTAGTAGCAGCCTCTACGCAGTATTTT
>TRBV6-5|-|-|TRBJ1-2
CASRQGSVSYGYTF
TGTGCCAGCAGGCAGGGATCCGTCAGCTATGGCTACACCTTC
>TRBV6-5|-|TRBD1|TRBJ2-7
CASSPPGQGTYEQYF
TGTGCCAGCAGCCCCCCAGGACAGGGGACCTACGAGCAGTACTTC
>TRBV6-2/TRBV6-3|-|-|TRBJ1-5
CASSLRVDGPQHF
TGTGCCAGCAGCCTCCGGGTCGATGGGCCCCAGCATTTT
>TRBV5-8|-|TRBD1|TRBJ2-5
CASSLGDRAGETQYF
TGTGCCAGCAGCTTGGGGGACAGGGCGGGGGAGACCCAGTACTTC
>TRBV11-1|-|TRBD2|TRBJ2-1
CASSLRLAEGNEQFF
TGTGCCAGCAGCCTAAGACTAGCGGAGGGCAATGAGCAGTTCTTC
>TRBV4-3|-|-|TRBJ2-1
CASSQTYSGNLNNEQFF
TGCGCCAGCAGCCAGACCTACTCCGGGAATCTGAACAATGAGCAGTTCTTC
>TRBV7-2|-|TRBD2|TRBJ2-7
CASSSRTSGRDEQYF
TGTGCCAGCAGCTCGAGGACTAGCGGGAGGGACGAGCAGTACTTC
>TRBV10-3|-|-|TRBJ2-1
CAISESSGVDEQFF
TGTGCCATCAGTGAGTCGTCAGGGGTGGATGAGCAGTTCTTC
>TRBV2|-|-|TRBJ1-4
CASRQQEEKLFF
TGTGCCAGCAGACAACAGGAGGAAAAACTGTTTTTT
>TRBV11-3|-|-|TRBJ2-1
CASSLDWSPGGYNEQFF
TGTGCCAGCAGCCTAGATTGGTCTCCCGGGGGCTACAATGAGCAGTTCTTC
>TRBV5-4|-|TRBD2|TRBJ2-1
CASSVLAGGSYNEQFF
TGTGCCAGCAGCGTGTTAGCGGGAGGCTCCTACAATGAGCAGTTCTTC
>TRBV18|-|-|TRBJ1-5
CASSGRSNQPQHF
TGTGCCAGCTCAGGGAGGAGCAATCAGCCCCAGCATTTT
>TRBV7-8|many|TRBD1|TRBJ2-6
CASSSRWGTRGLSFSGANVLTF
TGTGCCAGCAGCTCGCGCTGGGGGACGAGGGGGCTCTCCTTCTCTGGGGCCAACGTCCTGACTTTC
>TRBV19|-|-|TRBJ1-4
CASSTRRTAHEKLFF
TGTGCCAGTAGTACCCGCAGGACAGCGCATGAAAAACTGTTTTTT
>TRBV2|-|TRBD1|TRBJ2-5
CASSRTGGETQYF
TGTGCCAGCAGCCGGACAGGGGGAGAGACCCAGTACTTC
>TRBV19|-|TRBD1|TRBJ2-7
CASSRAGGSYEQYF
TGTGCCAGTAGTCGGGCAGGGGGTAGCTACGAGCAGTACTTC
>TRBV18|-|TRBD1|TRBJ1-2
CASSRGTDYGYTF
TGTGCCAGCTCCAGAGGGACAGATTATGGCTACACCTTC
>TRBV27|-|-|TRBJ2-5
CASRGRGALETQYF
TGTGCCAGCAGGGGCAGGGGGGCATTGGAGACCCAGTACTTC
>TRBV12-3/TRBV12-4|-|TRBD1|TRBJ1-1
CASSYTGGAEAFF
TGTGCCAGCAGTTACACAGGGGGGGCTGAAGCTTTCTTT
>TRBV27|-|-|TRBJ1-1
CASSLSTQSLGGTEAFF
TGTGCCAGCAGCTTATCGACTCAGTCTCTCGGGGGCACTGAAGCTTTCTTT
>TRBV10-3|-|TRBD1|TRBJ1-2
CAISDFRTGDYGYTF
TGTGCCATCAGTGATTTCAGGACAGGGGACTATGGCTACACCTTC
>TRBV5-6|-|TRBD1|TRBJ1-4
CASSTGTGSRPNEKLFF
TGTGCCAGCAGCACTGGGACAGGGAGTAGACCTAATGAAAAACTGTTTTTT
>TRBV5-1|-|TRBD2|TRBJ2-3
CASSLAGSSGSNTQYF
TGCGCCAGCAGCTTGGCAGGCTCTAGCGGGTCAAATACGCAGTATTTT
>TRBV7-3|-|-|TRBJ2-5
CASSLLNRGFQETQYF
TGTGCCAGCAGCTTATTAAATCGAGGATTCCAAGAGACCCAGTACTTC
>TRBV2|-|TRBD1|TRBJ1-2
CASSEAGTGVGGYGYTF
TGTGCCAGCAGTGAAGCGGGGACAGGGGTCGGGGGCTATGGCTACACCTTC
>TRBV27|-|TRBD1|TRBJ2-2
CASSLGDRGGTGELFF
TGTGCCAGCAGTTTGGGAGACAGGGGGGGCACCGGGGAGCTGTTTTTT
>TRBV6-4|once|TRBD2|TRBJ2-3
CASSASGATDTQYF
TGTGCCAGCAGTGCTAGCGGGGCCACAGATACGCAGTATTTT
>TRBV29-1|-|TRBD1|TRBJ2-1
CSVEGDSNHEQFF
TGCAGCGTTGAAGGGGACAGTAACCATGAGCAGTTCTTC
>TRBV5-6|few|-|TRBJ2-7
CASSLDSWVEQYF
TGTGCCAGCAGCTTAGACTCCTGGGTCGAGCAGTACTTC
>TRBV7-2|-|TRBD1|TRBJ2-7
CASRHGTAAAEQYF
TGTGCCAGCAGGCACGGGACAGCGGCGGCCGAGCAGTACTTC
>TRBV9|few|TRBD2|TRBJ2-1
CASSVGTSGGARDNEQFF
TGTGCCAGCAGCGTAGGAACTAGCGGGGGGGCCAGGGACAATGAGCAGTTCTTC
>TRBV19|-|TRBD2|TRBJ2-2
CASSILAGWNTGELFF
TGTGCCAGTAGTATTCTAGCGGGGTGGAACACCGGGGAGCTGTTTTTT